The next 22 T cell receptor beta chains were all read from a single sample in a study of radiation and T cells in renal cell carcinoma (dated by TCRdb to 2020 to 2022). Libraries were constructed by the immunoSEQ multiplex PCR assay. The source is immuneACCESS, and TCRdb retained only in-frame sequences with V and J called. Part of the clones is not carried over; for the studies checked, unresolved V genes explain less than half of this, and the remainder is unexplained. Across this sample there are roughly 150,000 clones, with approximately 88% seen only once. The ten largest clones represent roughly 13% of the sample. The sample's time point label, decoded: blood 2 weeks post-SBRT. The meaning of the sample's treatment or condition label: 15 Gy SBRT to primary tumor, nephrectomy 4 weeks later. Source: blood, taken from a patient whose treatment included radiotherapy and nephrectomy. These receptors were taken from a woman in her 50s with renal cell carcinoma.

This clone has just a few counts. The chain links TRBV5-1 to TRBJ2-7; 9 positions match TRBD1. J gave up 4 bases and V 0 bases, and 8 bases lay outside the gene matches. This CDR3 comprises 16 residues. Germline V gives CDR1 SGHRS, CDR2 YFSETQ. Here the CDR3 reads CASSLAKGQGRYEQYF. CDR3 nucleotides: TGCGCCAGCAGCTTGGCCAAGGGACAGGGTCGATACGAGCAGTACTTC.

The CDR3 sequence is CASSLRFGEAFF. Here the CDR3 DNA reads TGTGCCAGCAGCTTGCGGTTCGGAGAAGCTTTCTTT. The genes are TRBV5-5 and TRBJ1-1; D call uncertain. Trimming shortened V by 1 base and J by 8 bases, and 9 bases separated the two germline ends. This CDR3 has 12 residues. Germline CDR1 reads SGHKS; CDR2 reads YYEKEE (reference sequence).

This clone was recorded a few times. This rearrangement joins TRBV4-1 to TRBJ1-1; D is uncertain. The germline V gene encodes CDR1 MGHRA and CDR2 YSYEKL. There are 12 residues in the CDR3. V was clipped by 4 bases and J by 6 bases, with 9 bases between them. The CDR3 DNA follows: TGCGCCAGCAGCCGAGGACCCTCTGAAGCTTTCTTT. It translates to CASSRGPSEAFF.

The rearrangement joins TRBV19 to TRBJ1-2, with TRBD1 matching 7 bases. Germline V CDR1 and CDR2: LNHDA, SQIVND (reference sequence). V shed 6 bases, J shed 6 bases, and the junction held 10 bases outside the gene matches. The CDR3 runs 14 residues. The CDR3 DNA is TGTGCCAGTAGCCCGACAGGGATCCTCAATGGCTACACCTTC. It encodes CASSPTGILNGYTF.

The genes are TRBV5-4 and TRBJ2-6; 8 bases are shared with TRBD1. Germline V gene data show CDR1 as SGHNT and CDR2 as YYREEE (reference sequence). The CDR3 covers 15 residues. After removal of 3 bases from V and 2 bases from J, the junction contained 1 base not matched to a gene. The CDR3: CASSSQGAGANVLTF. In DNA, the CDR3 is TGTGCCAGCAGCTCACAGGGGGCTGGGGCCAACGTCCTGACTTTC.

The chain carries TRBV6-5 and TRBJ2-3, with 8 positions matching TRBD1. The V gene end was trimmed by 6 bases and the J gene end by 5 bases; junction bases not matched to a gene: 7. Germline CDR1 MNHEY, CDR2 SVGAGI. This CDR3 region has 14 residues. CDR3 region: CASRLQGAIDTQYF. CDR3 bases: TGTGCCAGCAGACTCCAGGGGGCGATAGATACGCAGTATTTT.

The CDR3 reads CASSNGEGYRVNTEAFF. The CDR3 DNA reads as TGTGCCAGTAGTAACGGGGAGGGGTACAGGGTGAACACTGAAGCTTTCTTT. V usage is TRBV19 and J usage is TRBJ1-1, with D possibly being TRBD1 (6 bases). The germline V gene encodes CDR1 LNHDA and CDR2 SQIVND (reference sequence). The CDR3 covers 17 residues. Trimming took 4 bases from V and 0 from J, leaving 18 bases between them.

The chain combines TRBV7-2 with TRBJ1-2; D uncertain. V was pared by 3 bases and J by 4 bases, with 12 bases between. The CDR3 runs to 14 residues. CDR1 SGHTA and CDR2 FQGNSA come from the germline V gene. DNA of the CDR3: TGTGCCAGCAGCTTTCCTGCGGATGGCTATGGCTACACCTTC. Its protein is CASSFPADGYGYTF. Full variable domain (remainder filled in from reference TRBV7-2 and TRBJ1-2): GAGVSQSPSNKVTEKGKDVELRCDPISGHTALYWYRQSLGQGLEFLIYFQGNSAPDKSGLPSDRFSAERTGGSVSTLTIQRTQQEDSAVYLCASSFPADGYGYTFGSGTRLTVV.

This clone was counted once. The chain couples TRBV19 to TRBJ2-7; 9 positions agree with TRBD1. Trimming removed 3 bases from V and 4 bases from J; junction bases left unmatched: 4. CDR3 length: 14 residues. Germline V lookup: CDR1 LNHDA, CDR2 SQIVND (reference sequence). CDR3: CASSMSDRGYEQYF. The CDR3 coding sequence is TGTGCCAGTAGTATGTCCGACAGGGGGTACGAGCAGTACTTC.

This clone was seen a single time. The chain links TRBV7-2 to TRBJ1-1; D remains ambiguous. The CDR3 spans 12 residues. CDR1 and CDR2 (germline): SGHTA, FQGNSA. Trimming removed 5 bases at V and 10 bases at J, with 14 bases between. CDR3 coding DNA: TGTGCCAGCAGCCAAGACGGGGTGGGAGCTTTCTTT. Its protein product is CASSQDGVGAFF.

The table lists this clone with a count of one. This rearrangement joins TRBV5-4 to TRBJ2-3; perhaps D is TRBD1 or TRBD2 (5 bases each). CDR3 size: 15 residues. CDR1 is SGHNT, CDR2 YYREEE, per germline (reference sequence). Trimming stripped 5 bases from V and 2 bases from J, with 15 bases between. The CDR3 sequence: CASRFGTHPTDTQYF. The CDR3, as DNA: TGTGCCAGCAGATTCGGGACGCACCCCACAGATACGCAGTATTTT.

CDR3 nucleotide sequence: TGTGCCAGCAGCGACCGGACCCGACTAGCTGGCTACACCTTC. Its translation is CASSDRTRLAGYTF. The J gene is TRBJ1-2, the V gene TRBV2; D uncertain. Trimming removed 6 bases from V and 7 bases from J, with 18 bases in between. The CDR3 is 14 amino acids. Germline V CDR1 and CDR2: SNHLY, FYNNEI.

The CDR3 DNA reads as TGTGCTAGTGCGCAGGGTAACTATGGCTACACCTTC. Residues: CASAQGNYGYTF. The gene calls are TRBV12-5 and TRBJ1-2; perhaps TRBD1 as D (5 bases). There are 12 residues in the CDR3. Germline values: CDR1 LGHNT, CDR2 FRNRAP. The V and J ends lost 7 bases and 1 base respectively, with 7 bases between them.

The V gene is TRBV5-1, the J gene TRBJ2-3; D might be TRBD1 (5 bases). The V and J ends lost 0 bases and 7 bases respectively, with 15 bases between them. This CDR3 contains 15 residues. Germline assignment: CDR1 SGHRS and CDR2 YFSETQ. CDR3 sequence reads: CASSLGQGYAHTQYF. The CDR3 DNA is TGCGCCAGCAGCTTGGGGCAGGGCTATGCTCATACGCAGTATTTT.

The J gene is TRBJ1-5, the V gene TRBV19; weak D call: TRBD1 (6 bases). The CDR3 is 13 residues long. Germline CDR1 reads LNHDA; CDR2 reads SQIVND (reference sequence). V lost 1 base to trimming and J lost 5 bases, with 6 bases between them. The CDR3 spells CASSIGTDQPQHF. CDR3 DNA sequence: TGTGCCAGTAGTATAGGGACAGATCAGCCCCAGCATTTT.

The rearrangement links TRBV10-2 to TRBJ2-2; 14 bases are a match to TRBD2. Germline CDR1 is WSHSY and CDR2 is SAAADI. The CDR3 spans 16 residues. Trimming cost V 9 bases and J 6 bases; bases outside gene matches: 9. This CDR3 reads CASRLAGGPGPGELFF. CDR3 coding DNA: TGCGCCAGTCGACTAGCGGGGGGGCCTGGGCCCGGGGAGCTGTTTTTT.

The rearrangement uses TRBV7-2 and TRBJ1-2; D is perhaps TRBD1 (5 bases). This CDR3 comprises 14 residues. The germline CDR1 and CDR2 sequences are SGHTA and FQGNSA. The V gene lost 4 bases and the J gene lost 4 bases, with 13 bases spanning the gap. The CDR3 protein is CASSSRQFSYGYTF. The CDR3 DNA follows: TGTGCCAGCAGCTCCCGACAGTTCTCCTATGGCTACACCTTC.

The chain couples TRBV9 to TRBJ1-2; D is possibly TRBD1 (5 bases). With 3 bases removed from V and 7 bases from J, the gap between germline ends came to 19 bases. Germline V CDR1 and CDR2: SGDLS, YYNGEE. CDR3 length equals 15 residues. CDR3 nucleotide sequence: TGTGCCAGCAGCGCGAGGGGATCGGTCCCGGCTGGCTACACCTTC. This translates into CASSARGSVPAGYTF.

The rearrangement links TRBV11-1 to TRBJ1-1, with 7 bases identical to TRBD1. The CDR3 has 13 residues. Germline CDR1 and CDR2: SGHAT and FQDESV (reference sequence). J was trimmed by 3 bases and V by 4 bases; bases with no gene match: 2. The CDR3 sequence is CASSWDRDTEAFF. The CDR3 coding sequence is TGTGCCAGCAGCTGGGACAGAGACACTGAAGCTTTCTTT.

In DNA, the CDR3 is TGCGCCAGCAGCCAAGTGTGGCGGGGGGCTAACAATGAGCAGTTCTTC. The encoded protein is CASSQVWRGANNEQFF. This chain joins TRBV4-1 and TRBJ2-1; 8 nucleotides agree with TRBD2. Germline CDR1 and CDR2: MGHRA and YSYEKL. This CDR3 has 16 amino acids. Trimming at V came to 1 base and at J to 5 bases, leaving 7 bases not matched to a gene.

The gene calls are TRBV19 and TRBJ2-3, with no clear D. Germline loops: CDR1 LNHDA, CDR2 SQIVND (reference sequence). The CDR3 extends over 12 amino acids. V lost 5 bases and J lost 1, with 4 bases in between. CDR3: CASSLGTDTQYF. DNA for the CDR3: TGTGCCAGTAGTTTGGGCACAGATACGCAGTATTTT.

The chain employs TRBV5-1 and TRBJ1-1, with D uncertain. Trimming left V 4 bases short and J 0 bases short, with 13 bases between. The CDR3 totals 15 residues. Germline V CDR1 and CDR2: SGHRS, YFSETQ. The CDR3 DNA is TGCGCCAGCAGCCCCCGGGAGGGATTGAACACTGAAGCTTTCTTT. It translates to CASSPREGLNTEAFF.